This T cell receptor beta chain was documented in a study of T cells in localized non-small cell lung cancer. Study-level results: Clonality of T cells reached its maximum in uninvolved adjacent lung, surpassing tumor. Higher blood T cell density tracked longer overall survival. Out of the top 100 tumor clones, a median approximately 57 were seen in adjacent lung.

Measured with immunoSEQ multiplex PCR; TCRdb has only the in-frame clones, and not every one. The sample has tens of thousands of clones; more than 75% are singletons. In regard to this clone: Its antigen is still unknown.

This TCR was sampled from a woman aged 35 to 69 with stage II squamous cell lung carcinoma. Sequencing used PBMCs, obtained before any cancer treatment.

CDR3 nucleotides: TGCGCCAGCAGCCTTCAGCGGGAGCCTGGAAACACCATATATTTT. It yields the protein CASSLQREPGNTIYF. The V and J genes are TRBV4-3 and TRBJ1-3; D unresolved. The germline CDR1 and CDR2 sequences are LGHNA and YSLEER. V dropped 4 bases and J dropped 2 bases, with 12 bases sitting between them. CDR3 length: 15 amino acids.